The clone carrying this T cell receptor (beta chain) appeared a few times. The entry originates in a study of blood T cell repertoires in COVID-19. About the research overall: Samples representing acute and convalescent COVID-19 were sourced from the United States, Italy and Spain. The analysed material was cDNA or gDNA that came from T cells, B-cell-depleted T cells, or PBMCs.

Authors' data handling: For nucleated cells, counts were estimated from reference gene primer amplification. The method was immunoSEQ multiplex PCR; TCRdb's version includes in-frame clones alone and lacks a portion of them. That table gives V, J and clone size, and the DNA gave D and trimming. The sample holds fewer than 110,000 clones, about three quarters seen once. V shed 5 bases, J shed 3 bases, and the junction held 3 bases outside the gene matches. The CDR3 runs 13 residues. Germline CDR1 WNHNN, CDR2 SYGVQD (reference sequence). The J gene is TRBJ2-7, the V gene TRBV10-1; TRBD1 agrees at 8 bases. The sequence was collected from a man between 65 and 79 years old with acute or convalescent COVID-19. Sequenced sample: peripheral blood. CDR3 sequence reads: CASSRGQGYEQYF. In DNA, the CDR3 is TGCGCCAGCAGTCGAGGACAGGGCTACGAGCAGTACTTC.